Each of the 26 T cell receptor beta chains below was sequenced from the same sample in a study of vaccination effects on CD4 cells after COVID-19. These receptors have no identified antigens. The table came from immunoSEQ multiplex PCR; TCRdb's copy has only in-frame clones and leaves some out. The data contain 75,000 to 100,000 clones, under 80% of them singletons. After expansion with viral peptide pools in the ViraFEST assay, antigen-specific CD4+ T cells were sequenced. Investigators separated out CD4+ T cells once around 9 days of culture had passed. BNT162b2 vaccine or mRNA-1273 vaccine was given to participants in two doses. Here the sequenced sample was CD4+ T cells from PBMCs cultured with HCoV-OC43 spike peptides, taken after COVID-19 vaccination. The subset: HCoV-OC43 spike overlapping peptide pool stimulation. The receptors stem from a human donor who received a COVID-19 vaccine.

The chain couples TRBV7-2 to TRBJ2-7; weak D call: TRBD1 (6 bases). The CDR3 has 14 amino acids. With 5 bases removed from V and 1 base from J, the gap between germline ends came to 12 bases. Germline V gives CDR1 SGHTA, CDR2 FQGNSA. CDR3 sequence (DNA): TGTGCCAGCAGCCCCCAACAGGGATCCTACGAGCAGTACGTC. This gives the protein CASSPQQGSYEQYV.

The chain employs TRBV6-5 and TRBJ2-3; tentative D call: TRBD2 (5 bases). The CDR3 totals 14 residues. V lost 10 bases to trimming and J lost 2 bases, with 16 bases between them. Looked up from germline, CDR1 is MNHEY and CDR2 is SVGAGI. CDR3 coding DNA: TGTGCCACTCGGGGAATTTTAAACACAGATACGCAGTATTTT. It specifies CATRGILNTDTQYF.

This chain joins TRBV5-4 and TRBJ1-1; D remains unclear. The CDR3 is 15 amino acids. V dropped 1 base and J dropped 1 base, with 11 bases sitting between them. CDR1 SGHNT and CDR2 YYREEE come from the germline V gene (reference sequence). The CDR3 DNA sequence: TGTGCCAGCAGCTTGATGAGTTCAGCGAACACTGAAGCTTTCTTT. It is translated as CASSLMSSANTEAFF.

The chain couples TRBV3-1 (or the pseudogene TRBV3-2) to TRBJ2-5; 8 nucleotides line up with TRBD2. V was clipped by 4 bases and J by 1 base; unmatched bases: 14. The germline V gene has CDR1 LGHDT and CDR2 YNNKEL (reference sequence). The CDR3 contains 18 residues. The CDR3 bases are TGTGCCAGCAGCCCCCAAATAAGCCGGGGGGGAATCCAAGAGACCCAGTACTTC. As protein: CASSPQISRGGIQETQYF.

The J gene is TRBJ1-2, the V gene TRBV7-9; perhaps TRBD1 as D (6 bases). CDR1 SEHNR and CDR2 FQNEAQ come from the germline V gene (reference sequence). Trimming stripped 3 bases from V and 4 bases from J, with 15 bases between. This CDR3 contains 15 residues. This CDR3 reads CASSFGTPEVYGYTF. In nucleotides, the CDR3 is TGTGCCAGCAGCTTCGGGACACCCGAAGTCTATGGCTACACCTTC.

V usage is TRBV7-3 and J usage is TRBJ1-6, with no clear D. This CDR3 spans 13 amino acids. Trimming took off 2 bases at V and 7 bases at J, with 6 bases between the two ends. The germline CDR1 and CDR2 sequences are SGHTA and FQGTGA. CDR3: CASSLFQNSPLHF. As DNA, the CDR3 is TGTGCCAGCAGCTTATTTCAAAATTCACCCCTCCACTTT.

DNA of the CDR3: TGTGCCAGCAGTGAACAGGGGGGCGAGCAGTACGTC. Translating gives CASSEQGGEQYV. The rearrangement uses TRBV6-1 and TRBJ2-7, with D possibly matching TRBD1 (7 bases). Between the trimmed V and J ends, which lost 2 bases and 6 bases, there was a span of 8 bases. The CDR3 runs 12 residues. Germline V gene sequence: CDR1 MNHNS, CDR2 SASEGT.

This clone was seen more than once but under ten times. This chain links TRBV6-5 with TRBJ1-6, with TRBD1 matching 8 bases. V trimming: 5 bases; J trimming: 7 bases; junction bases outside the gene matches: 4. This CDR3 region has 14 residues. The germline V gene encodes CDR1 MNHEY and CDR2 SVGAGI. The CDR3 here is CASSHRDRNSPLHF. In DNA, the CDR3 is TGTGCCAGCAGTCACCGGGACAGGAATTCACCCCTCCACTTT.

The V and J genes are TRBV5-1 and TRBJ2-1, with TRBD2 identical over 7 bases. The CDR3 consists of 15 residues. Trimming at V came to 2 bases and at J to 2 bases, leaving 4 bases not matched to a gene. The germline gives CDR1 SGHRS, CDR2 YFSETQ. The CDR3 bases are TGCGCCAGCAGCTTTAACGGGGGGACCTACAATGAGCAGTTCTTC. This gives the protein CASSFNGGTYNEQFF.

This clone was recorded only once. V usage is TRBV28 and J usage is TRBJ2-5; D is possibly TRBD2 (6 bases). The ends were cut back, 2 bases at V and 9 bases at J, with 19 bases in the middle. The CDR3 covers 15 residues. Germline values: CDR1 MDHEN, CDR2 SYDVKM. This chain's CDR3 is CASSLRDWAGEAQYF. Here the CDR3 DNA reads TGTGCCAGCAGTTTACGCGACTGGGCTGGGGAGGCCCAGTACTTC.

The chain employs TRBV6-6 and TRBJ1-5; D is perhaps TRBD1 (5 bases). This CDR3 comprises 15 residues. V shed 7 bases and J shed 6 bases, with 19 bases lying between them. The germline gives CDR1 MNHNY, CDR2 SVGAGI (reference sequence). CDR3 protein: CASNPGRGLSQPQHF. The CDR3 DNA reads TGTGCCAGCAACCCCGGGCGGGGGTTGAGTCAGCCCCAGCATTTT.

The chain joins TRBV25-1 to TRBJ1-2; 11 bases line up with TRBD1. CDR1 and CDR2 from the germline V gene are MGHDK and SYGVNS. The CDR3 has 15 residues. V trimming: 3 bases; J trimming: 7 bases; junction bases outside the gene matches: 7. The CDR3 loop is CASSDRTGGFGGYTF. Here the CDR3 DNA reads TGTGCCAGCAGTGACCGGACAGGGGGCTTTGGTGGCTACACCTTC.

The chain employs TRBV12-5 and TRBJ2-5; the D gene is possibly TRBD1 (5 bases). Germline V gene sequence: CDR1 LGHNT, CDR2 FRNRAP. The V end was cut by 1 base, the J end by 5 bases, with 11 bases between. The CDR3 is made up of 14 amino acids. In DNA, the CDR3 is TGTGCTAGTGGTTTGGAACAGGCCGGGGAGACCCAGTACTTC. It translates to CASGLEQAGETQYF. Combining the CDR3 with reference TRBV12-5 and TRBJ2-5 gives the whole variable domain DARVTQTPRHKVTEMGQEVTMRCQPILGHNTVFWYRQTMMQGLELLAYFRNRAPLDDSGMPKDRFSAEMPDATLATLKIQPSEPRDSAVYFCASGLEQAGETQYFGPGTRLLVL.

The chain joins TRBV24-1 to TRBJ1-1; D not certain. V gave up 2 bases and J gave up 1 base, with 10 bases separating them. The germline CDR1 and CDR2 sequences are KGHDR and SFDVKD. CDR3 length: 15 residues. CDR3 in amino acids: CATSDSKVGNTEAFF. In DNA, the CDR3 is TGTGCCACCAGTGATTCTAAGGTAGGGAACACTGAAGCTTTCTTT.

The chain recombines TRBV2 with TRBJ2-5, with D tentatively TRBD1 (6 bases). V was shortened by 5 bases and J by 1 base, with 20 bases between the two germline ends. Per germline, CDR1 SNHLY and CDR2 FYNNEI. The CDR3 loop spans 17 amino acids. DNA of the CDR3: TGTGCCAGCAGTCTATTATTGCCAGACAGGACCCAAGAGACCCAGTACTTC. Its protein is CASSLLLPDRTQETQYF.

CDR3 sequence: CASSFSRGNTIYF. In nucleotides, the CDR3 is TGTGCCAGCAGCTTTAGCAGGGGAAACACCATATATTTT. The chain is built from TRBV7-8 and TRBJ1-3; D gene unclear. V was trimmed by 3 bases and J by 4 bases, leaving 7 bases between them. The CDR3 sequence is 13 residues long. Looked up from germline, CDR1 is SGHVS and CDR2 is FQNEAQ. Full variable domain (outside the CDR3, taken from reference TRBV7-8 and TRBJ1-3): GAGVSQSPRYKVAKRGQDVALRCDPISGHVSLFWYQQALGQGPEFLTYFQNEAQLDKSGLPSDRFFAERPEGSVSTLKIQRTQQEDSAVYLCASSFSRGNTIYFGEGSWLTVV.

The rearrangement joins TRBV7-8 to TRBJ2-1; no definite D call. Germline CDR1 SGHVS, CDR2 FQNEAQ. The CDR3 is 14 amino acids. Trimming removed 1 base from V and 4 bases from J, with 8 bases in between. The CDR3 region is CASSLVFLYNEQFF. CDR3 DNA: TGTGCCAGCAGCTTAGTTTTCCTTTACAATGAGCAGTTCTTC. Looking up the rest from reference TRBV7-8 and TRBJ2-1 gives the full variable domain: GAGVSQSPRYKVAKRGQDVALRCDPISGHVSLFWYQQALGQGPEFLTYFQNEAQLDKSGLPSDRFFAERPEGSVSTLKIQRTQQEDSAVYLCASSLVFLYNEQFFGPGTRLTVL.

The V and J genes are TRBV27 and TRBJ2-1; D gene uncertain. Per germline, CDR1 MNHEY and CDR2 SMNVEV (reference sequence). The CDR3 spans 15 residues. Deletions cut 5 bases from V and 0 bases from J, with 11 bases between. The DNA of the CDR3 is TGTGCCAGCAGTCCTCTCTACAGCTCCTACAATGAGCAGTTCTTC. It encodes CASSPLYSSYNEQFF.

This chain connects TRBV3-1 (or the pseudogene TRBV3-2) to TRBJ1-1; the D is unclear. Trimming removed 1 base from V and 2 bases from J, with 5 bases in between. The germline gives CDR1 LGHDT, CDR2 YNNKEL (reference sequence). The CDR3 spans 13 residues. CDR3 bases: TGTGCCAGCAGCCAAGGGGGAAACACTGAAGCTTTCTTT. It translates to CASSQGGNTEAFF.

The chain employs TRBV7-3 and TRBJ1-1; D is perhaps TRBD1 (6 bases). Germline V gene data show CDR1 as SGHTA and CDR2 as FQGTGA. The CDR3 contains 15 residues. V gave up 2 bases and J gave up 0 bases, with 10 bases separating them. The CDR3 region is CASSLGGDMNTEAFF. CDR3 DNA sequence: TGTGCCAGCAGCTTAGGGGGGGACATGAACACTGAAGCTTTCTTT.

V and J are TRBV7-9 and TRBJ2-2, with D possibly matching TRBD2 (6 bases). V lost 6 bases to trimming and J lost 0 bases, with 8 bases between them. CDR1 is SEHNR and CDR2 is FQNEAQ in the germline V gene (reference sequence). This CDR3 region has 14 residues. The CDR3 here is CASREGPNTGELFF. CDR3 sequence (DNA): TGTGCCAGCAGGGAGGGCCCGAACACCGGGGAGCTGTTTTTT.

This chain joins TRBV5-5 and TRBJ2-1, with D tentatively TRBD2 (5 bases). CDR3 length: 16 amino acids. V dropped 6 bases and J dropped 0 bases, with 16 bases sitting between them. Germline V gene lookup returns CDR1 SGHKS and CDR2 YYEKEE (reference sequence). This CDR3 is CASTGLLGTSYNEQFF. The DNA for the CDR3 is TGTGCCAGCACCGGATTACTAGGCACCTCCTACAATGAGCAGTTCTTC. Drawing the rest from reference TRBV5-5 and TRBJ2-1, the complete variable domain is DAGVTQSPTHLIKTRGQQVTLRCSPISGHKSVSWYQQVLGQGPQFIFQYYEKEERGRGNFPDRFSARQFPNYSSELNVNALLLGDSALYLCASTGLLGTSYNEQFFGPGTRLTVL.

The CDR3 loop reads CASSPRGLNTEAFF. For the CDR3, the DNA is TGCGCCAGCAGCCCCCGCGGTTTGAACACTGAAGCTTTCTTT. The chain joins TRBV5-1 to TRBJ1-1; D ambiguous. The CDR3 extends over 14 amino acids. The V gene lost 4 bases and the J gene lost 0 bases, with 10 bases spanning the gap. Germline assignment: CDR1 SGHRS and CDR2 YFSETQ.

The chain links TRBV28 to TRBJ2-7; either TRBD1 or TRBD2 may fit D (5 bases each). Germline CDR1 reads MDHEN; CDR2 reads SYDVKM. Trimming took 6 bases from V and 6 from J, leaving 18 bases between them. This CDR3 is 14 amino acids long. The CDR3 protein is CASRRAGASGEQYV. The CDR3 DNA sequence: TGTGCCAGCAGGCGAGCCGGGGCCTCGGGCGAGCAGTACGTC.

The rearrangement joins TRBV7-3 to TRBJ2-1; a possible D gene is TRBD2 (5 bases). V lost 5 bases and J 5 bases, leaving 13 bases between the germline ends. The V gene's germline CDR1 is SGHTA and CDR2 FQGTGA. CDR3 length equals 14 residues. The CDR3 DNA reads TGTGCCAGCAGCCCCACGGGGAGTAACAATGAGCAGTTCTTC. Protein sequence: CASSPTGSNNEQFF. Looking up the rest from reference TRBV7-3 and TRBJ2-1 gives the full variable domain: GAGVSQTPSNKVTEKGKYVELRCDPISGHTALYWYRQSLGQGPEFLIYFQGTGAADDSGLPNDRFFAVRPEGSVSTLKIQRTERGDSAVYLCASSPTGSNNEQFFGPGTRLTVL.

V and J are TRBV7-2 and TRBJ2-3; D is ambiguous. V was trimmed by 4 bases and J by 4 bases, leaving 12 bases between them. CDR1 is SGHTA, CDR2 FQGNSA, per germline. This CDR3 contains 14 residues. The CDR3 DNA reads as TGTGCCAGCAGCTCGTCTCGGGCGTCAGATACGCAGTATTTT. It yields the protein CASSSSRASDTQYF.